This TCR beta chain was documented in a study of shared clonotypes between healthy human individuals. The study's findings and limits: Large sequencing depth failed to make sorted-subset sequencing complete, rarefaction showed.

On this clone itself: The antigen is unknown.

Source study methods: With immunoSEQ giving junction-only sequences and no quality scores, filtering differed. Clones were sequenced by immunoSEQ multiplex PCR, and TCRdb holds only the in-frame ones, with some missing. That table supplies the V and J calls and clone size; D and trimming were determined from the DNA. The data show roughly 550,000 clones, 95% seen once. The naive CD8 subset, CD45RO-negative cells positively selected for CCR7, excluded terminally differentiated effector memory CD45RA+ cells. The CDR3 covers 15 residues. Trimming took 2 bases from V and 1 from J, leaving 12 bases between them. The germline CDR1 and CDR2 sequences are KGHSH and LQKENI.

The origin of this receptor is a woman aged 25 to 39 in good health. The chain carries TRBV18 and TRBJ2-7; the D gene is possibly TRBD1 (5 bases). Sequenced input: naive CD8+ T cells sorted from blood. CDR3 protein: CASSPSRAGSYEQYF. The CDR3 nucleotides read TGTGCCAGCTCACCAAGCAGGGCTGGTTCCTACGAGCAGTACTTC. Together with reference TRBV18 and TRBJ2-7, the CDR3 gives the full variable domain: NAGVMQNPRHLVRRRGQEARLRCSPMKGHSHVYWYRQLPEEGLKFMVYLQKENIIDESGMPKERFSAEFPKEGPSILRIQQVVRGDSAAYFCASSPSRAGSYEQYFGPGTRLTVT.